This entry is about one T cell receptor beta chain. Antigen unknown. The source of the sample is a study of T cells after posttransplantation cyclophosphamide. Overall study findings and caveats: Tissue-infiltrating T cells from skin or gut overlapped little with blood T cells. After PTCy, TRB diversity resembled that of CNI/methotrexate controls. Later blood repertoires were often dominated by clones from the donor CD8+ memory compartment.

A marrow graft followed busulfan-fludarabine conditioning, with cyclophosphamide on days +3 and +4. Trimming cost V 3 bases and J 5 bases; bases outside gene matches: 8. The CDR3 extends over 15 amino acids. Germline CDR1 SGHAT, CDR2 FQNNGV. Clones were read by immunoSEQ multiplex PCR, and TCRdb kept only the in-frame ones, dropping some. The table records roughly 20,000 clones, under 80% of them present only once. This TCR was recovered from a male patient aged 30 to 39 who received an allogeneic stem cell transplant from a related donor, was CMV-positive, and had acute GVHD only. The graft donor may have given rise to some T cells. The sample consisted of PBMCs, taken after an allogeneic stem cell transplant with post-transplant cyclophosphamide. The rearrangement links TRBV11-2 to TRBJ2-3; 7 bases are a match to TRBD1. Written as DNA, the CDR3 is TGTGCCAGCAGCTTCTGGGACAGAGGGGGAGATACGCAGTATTTT. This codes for CASSFWDRGGDTQYF.